These T cell receptor beta chains were read from a single sample in a study of human T cells and chemical hapten exposure. TCRdb re-called the 5' RACE reads with MiXCR, one entry per CDR3 protein. Of roughly 81,000 distinct CDR3 sequences listed, 7.7% are singletons. The receptors shown here come from a male donor in good health. CDR3s include the opening cysteine and the closing phenylalanine or tryptophan. Fields, in order: CDR3 DNA, CDR3 protein, D gene, V gene, J gene, clone size. The D gene is left open where the match is weak. The listing skips clone size in some rows; elsewhere it reads once, few, many or a size class.

cdr3_nt: TGTGCCAGCGCGCCAGCGCGACCGACAGATACGCAGTATTTT
cdr3_aa: CASAPARPTDTQYF
d_call: -
v_call: TRBV6-2/TRBV6-3
j_call: TRBJ2-3
clone_size: few

cdr3_nt: TGTGCCAGCAGTTACTCTTGGTCAGAAAACAATGAGCAGTTCTTC
cdr3_aa: CASSYSWSENNEQFF
d_call: -
v_call: TRBV6-5
j_call: TRBJ2-1
clone_size: many

cdr3_nt: TGTGCCATCAAGTTGGACAGGGGAACTTCCATATATTTT
cdr3_aa: CAIKLDRGTSIYF
d_call: TRBD1
v_call: TRBV10-3
j_call: TRBJ1-3
clone_size: many

cdr3_nt: TGCGCCAGCAGCTTGGGGGACAGGGTTAACACTGAAGCTTTCTTT
cdr3_aa: CASSLGDRVNTEAFF
d_call: TRBD1
v_call: TRBV5-1
j_call: TRBJ1-1
clone_size: -

cdr3_nt: TGTGCCAGCAGTTTTGCCCCGGGACTAAACTACGAGCAGTACTTC
cdr3_aa: CASSFAPGLNYEQYF
d_call: TRBD2
v_call: TRBV27
j_call: TRBJ2-7
clone_size: many

cdr3_nt: TGCGCCAGCAGCCGAGGACAGTCCACTGAAGCTTTCTTT
cdr3_aa: CASSRGQSTEAFF
d_call: -
v_call: TRBV4-1
j_call: TRBJ1-1
clone_size: many

cdr3_nt: TGTGCCAGCAGCTTTAGAGGGGCAGGTGAAAAACTGTTTTTT
cdr3_aa: CASSFRGAGEKLFF
d_call: -
v_call: TRBV11-1
j_call: TRBJ1-4
clone_size: once

cdr3_nt: TGCGCCAGCAGCTTGGCCCCCCTCGGAGGTCCAGATACGCAGTATTTT
cdr3_aa: CASSLAPLGGPDTQYF
d_call: -
v_call: TRBV5-1
j_call: TRBJ2-3
clone_size: -

cdr3_nt: TGTGCTAGCGATGGACAGGGGAAGAAAGAGACCCAGTACTTC
cdr3_aa: CASDGQGKKETQYF
d_call: TRBD1
v_call: TRBV12-5
j_call: TRBJ2-5
clone_size: few

cdr3_nt: TGTGCCAGCTCACCACCGGCAGGGGGCCGGGGGGCCAACGTCCTGACTTTC
cdr3_aa: CASSPPAGGRGANVLTF
d_call: TRBD1
v_call: TRBV18
j_call: TRBJ2-6
clone_size: many

cdr3_nt: TGTGCCAGCAGTTTCCGGGGAACTTCCTACAATGAGCAGTTCTTC
cdr3_aa: CASSFRGTSYNEQFF
d_call: -
v_call: TRBV28
j_call: TRBJ2-1
clone_size: many

cdr3_nt: TGTGCCAGCAGCCCACGGACTAGCGGGTTCTACAATGAGCAGTTCTTC
cdr3_aa: CASSPRTSGFYNEQFF
d_call: TRBD2
v_call: TRBV5-4
j_call: TRBJ2-1
clone_size: -

cdr3_nt: TGTGCCAGCAGCTTAGAGGGGGCAATCAATCAGCCCCAGCATTTT
cdr3_aa: CASSLEGAINQPQHF
d_call: TRBD1
v_call: TRBV7-9
j_call: TRBJ1-5
clone_size: -

cdr3_nt: TGCGCCAGCCACACACAGGGAGAAACTGAAGCTTTCTTT
cdr3_aa: CASHTQGETEAFF
d_call: -
v_call: TRBV5-1
j_call: TRBJ1-1
clone_size: many

cdr3_nt: TGTGCCTGGAGTAGGGAAAGCTCCTACGAGCAGTACTTC
cdr3_aa: CAWSRESSYEQYF
d_call: -
v_call: TRBV30
j_call: TRBJ2-7
clone_size: -

cdr3_nt: TGTGCCAGCAGACCCCGGTCTACCGACACAGATACGCAGTATTTT
cdr3_aa: CASRPRSTDTDTQYF
d_call: -
v_call: TRBV6-6
j_call: TRBJ2-3
clone_size: -

cdr3_nt: TGTGCCAGCAGAAAGGACAGCCCCGGCTACGAGCAGTACTTC
cdr3_aa: CASRKDSPGYEQYF
d_call: -
v_call: TRBV2
j_call: TRBJ2-7
clone_size: -

cdr3_nt: TGTGCCAGCAGTGCTAGCGGTACCGACTACGAGCAGTACTTC
cdr3_aa: CASSASGTDYEQYF
d_call: TRBD2
v_call: TRBV28
j_call: TRBJ2-7
clone_size: many

cdr3_nt: TGCAGCGGATGGACAGGGGCGGAGGAAAAACTGTTTTTT
cdr3_aa: CSGWTGAEEKLFF
d_call: TRBD1
v_call: TRBV29-1
j_call: TRBJ1-4
clone_size: -

cdr3_nt: TGTGCCAGCAGTCCCGACAGGGTCCTAGCCAAAAACATTCAGTACTTC
cdr3_aa: CASSPDRVLAKNIQYF
d_call: TRBD1
v_call: TRBV12-3/TRBV12-4
j_call: TRBJ2-4
clone_size: many

cdr3_nt: TGCAGTGCCGGGGGACAGGTTGGTGAAAAACTGTTTTTT
cdr3_aa: CSAGGQVGEKLFF
d_call: TRBD1
v_call: TRBV20-1
j_call: TRBJ1-4
clone_size: -

cdr3_nt: TGTGCCAGCAGCCGAATCAGCGGGGGCCCAACCTACGAGCAGTACTTC
cdr3_aa: CASSRISGGPTYEQYF
d_call: TRBD2
v_call: TRBV7-9
j_call: TRBJ2-7
clone_size: many

cdr3_nt: TGTGCCAGCAGTGAATCCAAGGTCGGACTAGCGGGTTACAATGAGCAGTTCTTC
cdr3_aa: CASSESKVGLAGYNEQFF
d_call: TRBD2
v_call: TRBV25-1
j_call: TRBJ2-1
clone_size: -

cdr3_nt: TGCAGTGCTAGAGACCCCAGGACCGGGTTGGACACTGAAGCTTTCTTT
cdr3_aa: CSARDPRTGLDTEAFF
d_call: -
v_call: TRBV20-1
j_call: TRBJ1-1
clone_size: many

cdr3_nt: TGCAGCGTTGAGGTCACGAGTCGTGAAAAACTGTTTTTT
cdr3_aa: CSVEVTSREKLFF
d_call: -
v_call: TRBV29-1
j_call: TRBJ1-4
clone_size: few

cdr3_nt: TGCGCCAGCAGCTCAGCAGGGACCTTCCAGACCCAGTACTTC
cdr3_aa: CASSSAGTFQTQYF
d_call: -
v_call: TRBV5-1
j_call: TRBJ2-5
clone_size: -

cdr3_nt: TGTGCCAGCAGTTACTCGGCGGGGGGCGACTATGGCTACACCTTC
cdr3_aa: CASSYSAGGDYGYTF
d_call: -
v_call: TRBV6-5
j_call: TRBJ1-2
clone_size: -

cdr3_nt: TGTGCCAGCAGCGCCTTATTTGCCGCGGGACAAAATTCACCCCTCCACTTT
cdr3_aa: CASSALFAAGQNSPLHF
d_call: -
v_call: TRBV5-6
j_call: TRBJ1-6
clone_size: -

cdr3_nt: TGTGCCAGCAGTCCAGACGTGAAAGCTTTCTTT
cdr3_aa: CASSPDVKAFF
d_call: -
v_call: TRBV7-9
j_call: TRBJ1-1
clone_size: many

cdr3_nt: TGCGCCAGCAGCCAAAATAGCGGGGGGGCCTGGAATGAGCAGTTCTTC
cdr3_aa: CASSQNSGGAWNEQFF
d_call: TRBD2
v_call: TRBV4-1
j_call: TRBJ2-1
clone_size: many

cdr3_nt: TGTGCCAGCAGCGTGGACAGGGCGAATATCCGCACCTTC
cdr3_aa: CASSVDRANIRTF
d_call: TRBD1
v_call: TRBV5-5
j_call: TRBJ1-2
clone_size: once

cdr3_nt: TGTGCCACCAGCAGTTGGGGACAGAACACTGAAGCTTTCTTT
cdr3_aa: CATSSWGQNTEAFF
d_call: -
v_call: TRBV15
j_call: TRBJ1-1
clone_size: many